Below, 18 T cell receptor beta chains from the same sample are listed, as sequenced in a study of a mutant IDH1 vaccine in newly diagnosed glioma. The sample's time point: week 23, last vaccination. Each dose delivered 300 ug of mutant IDH1 20-mer peptide subcutaneously with imiquimod. Antigens for these TCRs are unknown. This table comes from immunoSEQ multiplex PCR, and its TCRdb copy is limited to in-frame clones, with some not included. The data show approximately 35,000 clones, 70% to 90% seen once. The sequencing here drew on PBMCs, taken from a glioma patient whose treatment included an IDH1 peptide vaccine. These receptors came from a man between 40 and 49 years old with glioma.

V usage is TRBV28 and J usage is TRBJ1-1, with D hard to call. CDR1 and CDR2 from the germline V gene are MDHEN and SYDVKM. V lost 9 bases and J 6 bases, leaving 26 bases between the germline ends. The CDR3 length is 16 residues. CDR3 coding DNA: TGTGCCAGTCTCAGCCCCCAGATGGTCAGTGCGGCTGAAGCTTTCTTT. This sequence encodes CASLSPQMVSAAEAFF.

The rearrangement links TRBV7-9 to TRBJ2-5, with 7 bases fitting TRBD1. Germline V gene data show CDR1 as SEHNR and CDR2 as FQNEAQ (reference sequence). The CDR3 consists of 15 residues. The trim removed 1 base at V and 5 bases at J, leaving 7 bases unmatched. CDR3 protein: CASSLGDRVGETQYF. The CDR3 DNA follows: TGTGCCAGCAGCTTAGGTGACAGGGTCGGGGAGACCCAGTACTTC.

CDR3 loop: CASSLRETQYF. For the CDR3, the DNA is TGTGCCAGCAGCTTGAGGGAGACCCAGTACTTC. The chain carries TRBV5-4 and TRBJ2-5; D ambiguous. Germline V gene sequence: CDR1 SGHNT, CDR2 YYREEE (reference sequence). Trimming cost V 1 base and J 5 bases, with 3 bases left between them. CDR3 size: 11 residues.

The V gene is TRBV6-1, the J gene TRBJ1-5, with 7 bases fitting TRBD1. Germline V gene sequence: CDR1 MNHNS, CDR2 SASEGT. V was pared by 7 bases and J by 8 bases, with 11 bases of the junction left unmatched. The CDR3 spans 14 residues. The CDR3 sequence is CASTYRGSGEPQHF. The CDR3 DNA is TGTGCCAGCACCTACAGGGGAAGTGGTGAGCCCCAGCATTTT.

This rearrangement joins TRBV7-9 to TRBJ1-1; 7 positions agree with TRBD1. Germline CDR1 is SEHNR and CDR2 is FQNEAQ (reference sequence). The CDR3 length is 14 residues. V was clipped by 6 bases and J by 1 base; unmatched bases: 5. For the CDR3, the DNA is TGTGCCAGCAGTCTGGCAGGGGGGAACACTGAAGCTTTCTTT. It translates to CASSLAGGNTEAFF. Drawing the rest from reference TRBV7-9 and TRBJ1-1, the complete variable domain is DTGVSQNPRHKITKRGQNVTFRCDPISEHNRLYWYRQTLGQGPEFLTYFQNEAQLEKSRLLSDRFSAERPKGSFSTLEIQRTEQGDSAMYLCASSLAGGNTEAFFGQGTRLTVV.

V gene TRBV28 combines with J gene TRBJ2-6; TRBD1 is a possible D gene (6 bases). This CDR3 has 15 amino acids. V shed 6 bases and J shed 3 bases, with 12 bases lying between them. The V gene's germline CDR1 is MDHEN and CDR2 SYDVKM. The DNA of the CDR3 is TGTGCCAGCAGGCCTACAGGGATTGGGGCCAACGTCCTGACTTTC. As protein: CASRPTGIGANVLTF.

The chain recombines TRBV10-3 with TRBJ1-5, with D perhaps matching TRBD1 (5 bases). V dropped 0 bases and J dropped 5 bases, with 11 bases sitting between them. Germline V gives CDR1 ENHRY, CDR2 SYGVKD. The CDR3 is 15 amino acids. The CDR3 sequence is CAISESGAGYQPQHF. The DNA for the CDR3 is TGTGCCATCAGTGAGTCCGGGGCTGGGTATCAGCCCCAGCATTTT.

V usage is TRBV7-9 and J usage is TRBJ1-1; perhaps TRBD1 as D (5 bases). V shed 1 base and J shed 3 bases, with 9 bases lying between them. This CDR3 contains 14 residues. The V gene's germline CDR1 is SEHNR and CDR2 FQNEAQ (reference sequence). The CDR3 region is CASSLDGGDTEAFF. In DNA form, the CDR3 reads TGTGCCAGCAGCTTAGACGGGGGGGACACTGAAGCTTTCTTT.

This chain joins TRBV19 and TRBJ2-3, with no clear D. Per the germline V gene, CDR1 is LNHDA and CDR2 is SQIVND (reference sequence). The CDR3 has 16 amino acids. Trimming took off 3 bases at V and 2 bases at J, with 15 bases between the two ends. As DNA, the CDR3 is TGTGCCAGTAGTATGGGTATGGACGCTTACACAGATACGCAGTATTTT. Residues: CASSMGMDAYTDTQYF.

V and J are TRBV5-4 and TRBJ1-2; D is perhaps TRBD1 (5 bases). Between the trimmed V and J ends, which lost 5 bases and 0 bases, there was a span of 17 bases. In germline, CDR1 is SGHNT, CDR2 YYREEE (reference sequence). CDR3 length equals 16 residues. The CDR3 reads CASSGGTASANYGYTF. CDR3 DNA: TGTGCCAGCAGTGGGGGTACAGCCTCCGCTAACTATGGCTACACCTTC.

The sample holds a few counts of this clone. The genes are TRBV30 and TRBJ1-1; tentative D call: TRBD1 (5 bases). Germline V CDR1 and CDR2: GTSNPN, SVGIG (reference sequence). The CDR3 consists of 15 residues. V dropped 4 bases and J dropped 0 bases, with 15 bases sitting between them. For the CDR3, the DNA is TGTGCCTGGACTCCGCTGGGACGGTTGAACACTGAAGCTTTCTTT. This sequence encodes CAWTPLGRLNTEAFF.

The V and J genes are TRBV14 and TRBJ2-5; either TRBD1 or TRBD2 may fit D (5 bases each). The germline V and J ends were trimmed by 3 bases and 5 bases, with 13 bases remaining between them. The CDR3 covers 14 residues. Looked up from germline, CDR1 is SGHDN and CDR2 is FVKESK. CDR3 DNA: TGTGCCAGCAGCCAGTTGGCCAGGGACGAGACCCAGTACTTC. This translates into CASSQLARDETQYF.

This chain uses TRBV6-1 with TRBJ2-7, with 8 nucleotides matching TRBD1. This CDR3 contains 14 residues. The V gene end was trimmed by 0 bases and the J gene end by 3 bases; junction bases not matched to a gene: 1. The germline gives CDR1 MNHNS, CDR2 SASEGT. DNA of the CDR3: TGTGCCAGCAGTGAAGCGGGACAGGTCTACGAGCAGTACTTC. Protein product: CASSEAGQVYEQYF.

This sequence joins TRBV6-1 and TRBJ2-5, with D uncertain. CDR3 length: 14 amino acids. Germline CDR1 reads MNHNS; CDR2 reads SASEGT. V lost 5 bases, J lost 5 bases, and 15 bases lay in between. CDR3 in DNA: TGTGCCAGCAGTCTCCGCCACAGAAGGGAGACCCAGTACTTC. This translates into CASSLRHRRETQYF.

This CDR3 reads CASRWGRNTEAFF. As DNA, the CDR3 is TGTGCCAGCAGGTGGGGCCGGAACACTGAAGCTTTCTTT. V gene TRBV28 combines with J gene TRBJ1-1; tentative D call: TRBD1 (5 bases). The length of the CDR3 is 13 residues. Germline loops: CDR1 MDHEN, CDR2 SYDVKM. V lost 6 bases and J 1 base, leaving 9 bases between the germline ends.

The chain uses TRBV6-5 and TRBJ2-7; tentatively, D is TRBD1 (5 bases). The CDR3 consists of 14 residues. Per germline, CDR1 MNHEY and CDR2 SVGAGI. The V end lost 6 bases, the J end lost 0 bases, and 12 bases lay between the germline ends. CDR3 nucleotides: TGTGCCAGCAGGCTACGACAGAGCTCCTACGAGCAGTACGTC. Its protein product is CASRLRQSSYEQYV.

This clone was observed once. The CDR3 sequence is CASSVGDGEAFF. The DNA of the CDR3 is TGTGCCAGCAGCGTAGGGGACGGTGAAGCTTTCTTT. This rearrangement joins TRBV9 to TRBJ1-1, with TRBD1 as a possible D gene (5 bases). Germline lookup yields CDR1 SGDLS and CDR2 YYNGEE. CDR3 length equals 12 residues. The ends were cut back, 0 bases at V and 7 bases at J, with 7 bases in the middle.

The rearrangement links TRBV6-1 to TRBJ2-7; the match to TRBD1 covers 8 bases. The ends lost 6 bases at V and 4 bases at J; junction bases unmatched: 8. Germline loops: CDR1 MNHNS, CDR2 SASEGT. The CDR3 is 14 residues long. CDR3: CASRPWTGRYEQYF. CDR3 DNA: TGTGCCAGCAGACCCTGGACAGGGAGGTACGAGCAGTACTTC.